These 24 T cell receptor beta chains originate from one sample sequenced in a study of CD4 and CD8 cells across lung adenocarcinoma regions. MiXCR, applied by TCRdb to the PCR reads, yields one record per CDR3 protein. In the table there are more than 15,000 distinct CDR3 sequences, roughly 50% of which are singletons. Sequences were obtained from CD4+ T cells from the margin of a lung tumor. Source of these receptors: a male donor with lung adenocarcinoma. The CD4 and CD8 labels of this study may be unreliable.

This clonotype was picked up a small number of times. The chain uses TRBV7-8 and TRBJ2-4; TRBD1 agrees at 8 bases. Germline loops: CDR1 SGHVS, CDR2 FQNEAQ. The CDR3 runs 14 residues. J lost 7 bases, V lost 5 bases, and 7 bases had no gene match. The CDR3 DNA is TGTGCCAGCAGCCGAGGGACAGGCTCGAACATTCAGTACTTC. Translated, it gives CASSRGTGSNIQYF.

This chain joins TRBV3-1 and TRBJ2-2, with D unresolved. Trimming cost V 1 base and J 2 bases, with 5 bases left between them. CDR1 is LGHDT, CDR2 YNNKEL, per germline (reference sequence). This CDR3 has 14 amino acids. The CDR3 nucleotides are TGTGCCAGCAGCCAAGCATTCAACACCGGGGAGCTGTTTTTT. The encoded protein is CASSQAFNTGELFF. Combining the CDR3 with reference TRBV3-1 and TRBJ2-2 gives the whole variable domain DTAVSQTPKYLVTQMGNDKSIKCEQNLGHDTMYWYKQDSKKFLKIMFSYNNKELIINETVPNRFSPKSPDKAHLNLHINSLELGDSAVYFCASSQAFNTGELFFGEGSRLTVL.

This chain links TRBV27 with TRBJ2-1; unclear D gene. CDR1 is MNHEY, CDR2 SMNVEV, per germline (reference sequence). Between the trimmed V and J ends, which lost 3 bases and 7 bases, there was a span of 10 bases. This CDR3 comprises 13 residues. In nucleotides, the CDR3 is TGTGCCAGCAGTTTTCCGGGTTTTAATGAGCAGTTCTTC. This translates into CASSFPGFNEQFF.

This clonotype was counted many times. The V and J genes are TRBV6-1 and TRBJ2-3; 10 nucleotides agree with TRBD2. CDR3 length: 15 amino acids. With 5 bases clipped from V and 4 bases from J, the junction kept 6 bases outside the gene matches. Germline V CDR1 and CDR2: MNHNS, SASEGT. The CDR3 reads CASSPSGGGPDTQYF. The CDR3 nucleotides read TGTGCCAGCAGTCCGAGCGGGGGGGGACCAGATACGCAGTATTTT.

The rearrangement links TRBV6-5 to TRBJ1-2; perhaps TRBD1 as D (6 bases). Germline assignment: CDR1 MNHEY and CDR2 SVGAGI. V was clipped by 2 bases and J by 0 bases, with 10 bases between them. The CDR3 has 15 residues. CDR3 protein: CASSYGAGANYGYTF. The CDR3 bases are TGTGCCAGCAGTTACGGCGCAGGGGCTAACTATGGCTACACCTTC.

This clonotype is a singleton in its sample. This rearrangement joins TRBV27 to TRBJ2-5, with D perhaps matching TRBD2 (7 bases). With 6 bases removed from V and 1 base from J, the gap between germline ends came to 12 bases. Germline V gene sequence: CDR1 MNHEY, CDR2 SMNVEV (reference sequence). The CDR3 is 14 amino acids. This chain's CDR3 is CASSSGGAQETQYF. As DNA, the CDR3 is TGTGCCAGCAGCTCGGGGGGCGCCCAAGAGACCCAGTACTTC.

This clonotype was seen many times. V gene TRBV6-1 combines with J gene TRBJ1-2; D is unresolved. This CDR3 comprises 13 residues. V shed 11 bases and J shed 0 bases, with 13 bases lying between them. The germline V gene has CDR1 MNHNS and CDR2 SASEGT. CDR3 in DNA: TGTGCCTCTCACCGTGCTCCTAACTATGGCTACACCTTC. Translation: CASHRAPNYGYTF.

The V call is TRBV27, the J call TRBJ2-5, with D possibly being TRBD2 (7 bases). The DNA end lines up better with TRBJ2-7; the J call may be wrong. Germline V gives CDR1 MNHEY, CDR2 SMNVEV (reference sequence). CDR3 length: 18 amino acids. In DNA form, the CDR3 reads TGTGCCAGCAGTTTAGGAGGGGGGGGGGGGAGGGCCACGATCGAGCAGTACTTC. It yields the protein CASSLGGGGGRATIEQYF.

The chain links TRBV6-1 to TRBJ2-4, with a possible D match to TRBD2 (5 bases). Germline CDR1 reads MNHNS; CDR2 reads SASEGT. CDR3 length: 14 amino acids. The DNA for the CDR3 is TGTGCGAGGCTTTGGAGGCGTGGCCAAGAGACTCAGTACTTC. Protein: CARLWRRGQETQYF.

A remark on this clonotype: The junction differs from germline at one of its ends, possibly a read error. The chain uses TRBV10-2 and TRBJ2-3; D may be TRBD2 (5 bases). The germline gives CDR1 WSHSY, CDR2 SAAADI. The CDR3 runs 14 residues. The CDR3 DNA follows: TGCCGCAGCAGTGGACTGGCGGGCACAAATACGCAGTATTTT. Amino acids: CRSSGLAGTNTQYF.

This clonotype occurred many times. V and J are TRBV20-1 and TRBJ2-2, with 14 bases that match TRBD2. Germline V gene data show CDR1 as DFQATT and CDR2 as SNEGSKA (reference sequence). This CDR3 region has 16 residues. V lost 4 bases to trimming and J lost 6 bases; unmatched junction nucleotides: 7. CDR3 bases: TGCAGTGCTACGGGACTAGCGGGAGTGGGACCCGGGGAGCTGTTTTTT. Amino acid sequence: CSATGLAGVGPGELFF.

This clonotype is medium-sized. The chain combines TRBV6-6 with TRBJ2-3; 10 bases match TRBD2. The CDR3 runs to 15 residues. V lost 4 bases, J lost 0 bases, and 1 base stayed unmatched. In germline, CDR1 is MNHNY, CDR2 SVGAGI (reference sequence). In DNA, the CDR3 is TGTGCCAGCAGTTTGACTAGCGGGAGCACAGATACGCAGTATTTT. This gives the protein CASSLTSGSTDTQYF.

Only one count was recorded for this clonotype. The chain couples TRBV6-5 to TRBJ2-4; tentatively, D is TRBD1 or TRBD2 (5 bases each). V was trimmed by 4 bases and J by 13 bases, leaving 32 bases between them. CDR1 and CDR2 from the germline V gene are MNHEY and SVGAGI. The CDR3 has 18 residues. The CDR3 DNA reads TGTGCCAGCAGTTCCCGCGGCCCGGGGCTGAGAGCCAAAGACACGCAGTACTTC. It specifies CASSSRGPGLRAKDTQYF.

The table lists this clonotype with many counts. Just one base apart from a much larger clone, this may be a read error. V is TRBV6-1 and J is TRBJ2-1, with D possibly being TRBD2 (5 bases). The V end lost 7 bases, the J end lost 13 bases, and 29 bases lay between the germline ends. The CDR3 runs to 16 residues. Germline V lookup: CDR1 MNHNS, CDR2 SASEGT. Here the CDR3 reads CASTNDLVGSTETQFF. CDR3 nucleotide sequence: TGTGCCAGCACCAATGACTTGGTTGGGAGTACTGAGACCCAGTTCTTC.

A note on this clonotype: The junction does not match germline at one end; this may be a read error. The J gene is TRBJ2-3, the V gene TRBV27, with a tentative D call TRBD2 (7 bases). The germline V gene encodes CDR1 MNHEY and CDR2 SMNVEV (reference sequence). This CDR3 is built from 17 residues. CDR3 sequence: CASSPGRLASGTNMQYF. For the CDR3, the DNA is TGTGCCAGCAGTCCTGGCCGACTAGCTTCTGGGACAAACATGCAGTACTTT.

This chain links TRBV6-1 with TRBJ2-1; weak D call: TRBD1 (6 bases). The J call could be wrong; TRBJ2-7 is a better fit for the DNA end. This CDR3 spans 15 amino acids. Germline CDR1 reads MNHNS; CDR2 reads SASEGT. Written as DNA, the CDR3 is TGTGCCAGGGGTATTGGGGGCCAGGACGAAGATACGCAGTACTTC. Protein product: CARGIGGQDEDTQYF.

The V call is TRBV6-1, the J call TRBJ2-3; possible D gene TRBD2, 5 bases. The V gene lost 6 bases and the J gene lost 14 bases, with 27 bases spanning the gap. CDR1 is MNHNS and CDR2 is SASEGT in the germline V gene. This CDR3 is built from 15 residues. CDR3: CASRLQAGSTEALYF. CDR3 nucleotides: TGTGCCAGCAGACTCCAGGCTGGGAGTACCGAGGCGCTGTATTTT.

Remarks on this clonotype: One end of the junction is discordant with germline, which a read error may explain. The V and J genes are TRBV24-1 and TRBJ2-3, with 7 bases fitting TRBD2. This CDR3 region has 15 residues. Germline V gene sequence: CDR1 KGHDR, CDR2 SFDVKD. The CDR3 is CATRAGRGAKDTQYF. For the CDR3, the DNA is TGTGCCACCAGAGCGGGGCGGGGAGCCAAAGATACGCAGTATTTC.

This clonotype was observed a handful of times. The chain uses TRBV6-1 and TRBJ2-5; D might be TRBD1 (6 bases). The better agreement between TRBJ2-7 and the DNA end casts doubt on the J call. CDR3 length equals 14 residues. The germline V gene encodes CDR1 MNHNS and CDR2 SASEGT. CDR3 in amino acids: CASSFRQEKYEQYF. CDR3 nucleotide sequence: TGTGCCAGCAGCTTTAGACAGGAAAAATACGAGCAGTACTTC.

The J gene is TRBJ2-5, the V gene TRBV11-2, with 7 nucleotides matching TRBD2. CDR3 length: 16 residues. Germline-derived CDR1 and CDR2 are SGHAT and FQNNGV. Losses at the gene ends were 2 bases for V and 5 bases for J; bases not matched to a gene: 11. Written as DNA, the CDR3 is TGTGCCAGCAGCTTACACGGCGGGAGTAGGATTGAGACCCAGTACTTC. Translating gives CASSLHGGSRIETQYF. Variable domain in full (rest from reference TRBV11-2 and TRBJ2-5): EAGVAQSPRYKIIEKRQSVAFWCNPISGHATLYWYQQILGQGPKLLIQFQNNGVVDDSQLPKDRFSAERLKGVDSTLKIQPAKLEDSAVYLCASSLHGGSRIETQYFGPGTRLLVL.

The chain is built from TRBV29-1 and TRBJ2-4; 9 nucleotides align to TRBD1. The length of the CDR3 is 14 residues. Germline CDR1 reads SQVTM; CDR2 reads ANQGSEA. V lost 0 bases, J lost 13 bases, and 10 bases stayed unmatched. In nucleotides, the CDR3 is TGCAGCGTTGAAGAGGGACAGGGATGGACTGAGCAGTACTTC. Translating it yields CSVEEGQGWTEQYF.

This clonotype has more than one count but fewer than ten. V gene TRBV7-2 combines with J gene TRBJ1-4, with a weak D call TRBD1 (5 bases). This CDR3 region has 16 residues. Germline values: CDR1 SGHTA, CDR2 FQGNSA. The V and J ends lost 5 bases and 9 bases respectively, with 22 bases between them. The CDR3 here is CASSRPAGKRFQKLFF. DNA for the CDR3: TGTGCCAGCAGCCGACCCGCAGGGAAACGATTCCAAAAACTGTTTTTT.

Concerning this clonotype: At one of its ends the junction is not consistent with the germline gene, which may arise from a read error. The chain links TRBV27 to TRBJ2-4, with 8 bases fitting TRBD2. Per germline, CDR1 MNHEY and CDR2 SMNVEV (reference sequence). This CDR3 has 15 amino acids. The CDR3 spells CGGGLGGGAKNIQYF. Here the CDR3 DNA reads TGTGGCGGGGGGCTCGGGGGCGGGGCCAAAAACATCCAGTACTTC.

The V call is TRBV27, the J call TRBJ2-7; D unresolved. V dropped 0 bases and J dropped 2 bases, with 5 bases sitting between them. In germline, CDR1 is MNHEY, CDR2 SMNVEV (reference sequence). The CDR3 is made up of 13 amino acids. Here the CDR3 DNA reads TGTGCCAGCAGTTTATCCGCAGCCTACGAGCAGTACTTC. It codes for CASSLSAAYEQYF.